This T cell receptor (beta chain) was documented in a study of cytomegalovirus exposure and HLA in healthy donors. Clones were read by immunoSEQ multiplex PCR, and TCRdb kept only the in-frame ones, dropping some. In the table there are under 130,000 clones, 70% to 90% of which are singletons. This CDR3 has 13 amino acids. Germline assignment: CDR1 MNHEY and CDR2 SVGAGI. Trimming took off 6 bases at V and 1 base at J, with 10 bases between the two ends. In its sample, this clone was seen once. J is TRBJ2-7 and V is TRBV6-5; TRBD2 is a possible D gene (6 bases). Sample: PBMCs. The receptor's source is a woman between 18 and 29 years old in good health and CMV-seropositive. CDR3 coding DNA: TGTGCCAGCAGCCCACGGGAGTCCTACGAGCAGTACTTC. Its translation is CASSPRESYEQYF.